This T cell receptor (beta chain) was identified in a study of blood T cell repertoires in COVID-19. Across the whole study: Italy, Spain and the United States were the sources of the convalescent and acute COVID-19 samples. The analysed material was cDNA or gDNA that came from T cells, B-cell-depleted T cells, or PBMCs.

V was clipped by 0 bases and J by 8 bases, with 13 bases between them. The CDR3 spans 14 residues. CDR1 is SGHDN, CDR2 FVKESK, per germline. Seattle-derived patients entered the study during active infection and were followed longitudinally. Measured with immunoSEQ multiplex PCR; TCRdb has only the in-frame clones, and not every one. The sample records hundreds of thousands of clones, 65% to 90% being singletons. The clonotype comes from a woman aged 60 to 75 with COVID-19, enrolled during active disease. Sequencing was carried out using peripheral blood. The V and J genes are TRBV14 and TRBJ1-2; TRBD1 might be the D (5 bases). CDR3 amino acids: CASSQESRAWGYTF. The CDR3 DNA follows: TGTGCCAGCAGCCAAGAGAGCAGGGCCTGGGGCTACACCTTC.